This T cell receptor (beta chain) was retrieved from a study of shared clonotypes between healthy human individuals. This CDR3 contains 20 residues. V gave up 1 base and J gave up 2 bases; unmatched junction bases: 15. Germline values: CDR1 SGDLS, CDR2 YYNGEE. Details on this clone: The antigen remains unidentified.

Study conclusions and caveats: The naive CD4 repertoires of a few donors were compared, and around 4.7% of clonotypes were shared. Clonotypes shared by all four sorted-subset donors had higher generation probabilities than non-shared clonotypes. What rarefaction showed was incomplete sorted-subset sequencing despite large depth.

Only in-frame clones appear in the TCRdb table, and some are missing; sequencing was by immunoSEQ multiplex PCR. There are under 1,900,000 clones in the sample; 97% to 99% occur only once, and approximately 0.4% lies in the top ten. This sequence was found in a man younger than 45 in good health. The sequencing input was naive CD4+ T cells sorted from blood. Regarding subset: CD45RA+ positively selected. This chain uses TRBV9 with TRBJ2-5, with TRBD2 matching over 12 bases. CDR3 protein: CASSVRPHLRLAGEQETQYF. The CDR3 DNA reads TGTGCCAGCAGCGTACGTCCCCATCTTAGACTAGCGGGAGAGCAAGAGACCCAGTACTTC. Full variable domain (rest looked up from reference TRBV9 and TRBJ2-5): DSGVTQTPKHLITATGQRVTLRCSPRSGDLSVYWYQQSLDQGLQFLIQYYNGEERAKGNILERFSAQQFPDLHSELNLSSLELGDSALYFCASSVRPHLRLAGEQETQYFGPGTRLLVL.